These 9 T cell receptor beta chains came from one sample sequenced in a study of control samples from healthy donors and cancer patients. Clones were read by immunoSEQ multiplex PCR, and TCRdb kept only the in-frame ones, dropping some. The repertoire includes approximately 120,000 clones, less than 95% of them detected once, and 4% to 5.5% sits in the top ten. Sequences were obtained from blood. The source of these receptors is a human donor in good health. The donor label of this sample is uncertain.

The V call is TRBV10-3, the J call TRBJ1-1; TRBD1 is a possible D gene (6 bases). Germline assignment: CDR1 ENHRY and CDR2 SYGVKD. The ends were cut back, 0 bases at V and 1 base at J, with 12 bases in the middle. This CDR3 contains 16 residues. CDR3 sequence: CAISESNRGGNTEAFF. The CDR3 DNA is TGTGCCATCAGTGAGTCGAATCGAGGGGGGAACACTGAAGCTTTCTTT.

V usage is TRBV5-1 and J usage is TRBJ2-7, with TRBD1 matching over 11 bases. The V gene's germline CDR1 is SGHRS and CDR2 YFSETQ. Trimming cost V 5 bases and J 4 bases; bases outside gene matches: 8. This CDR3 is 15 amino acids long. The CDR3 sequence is CASRERTGGMYEQYF. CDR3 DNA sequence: TGCGCCAGCAGGGAAAGGACAGGGGGCATGTACGAGCAGTACTTC.

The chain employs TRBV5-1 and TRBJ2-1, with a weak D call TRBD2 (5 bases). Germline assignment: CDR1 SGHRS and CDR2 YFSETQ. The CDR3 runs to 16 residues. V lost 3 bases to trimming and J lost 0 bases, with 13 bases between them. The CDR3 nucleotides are TGCGCCAGCAGCTCGACGATGGGGAGCTCCTACAATGAGCAGTTCTTC. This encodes CASSSTMGSSYNEQFF.

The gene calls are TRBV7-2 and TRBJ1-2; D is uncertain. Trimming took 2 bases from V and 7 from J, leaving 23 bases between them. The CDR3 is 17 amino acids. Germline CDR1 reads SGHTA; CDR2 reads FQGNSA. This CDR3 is CASSLKNSPGVEAGYTF. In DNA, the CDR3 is TGTGCCAGCAGCTTAAAGAACAGTCCTGGTGTTGAGGCTGGCTACACCTTC.

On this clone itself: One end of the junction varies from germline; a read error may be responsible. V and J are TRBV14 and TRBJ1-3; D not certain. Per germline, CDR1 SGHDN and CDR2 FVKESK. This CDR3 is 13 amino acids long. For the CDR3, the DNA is TGTGCCAGCAGTCAAGGGCCTGGAAACACCATATATTTT. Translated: CASSQGPGNTIYF.

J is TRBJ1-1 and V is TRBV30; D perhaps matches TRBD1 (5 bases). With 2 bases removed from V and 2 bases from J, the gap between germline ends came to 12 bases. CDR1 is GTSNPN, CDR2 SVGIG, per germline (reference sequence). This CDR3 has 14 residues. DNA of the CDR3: TGTGCCTGGAGTCATGGGACGGGTAACACTGAAGCTTTCTTT. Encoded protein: CAWSHGTGNTEAFF.

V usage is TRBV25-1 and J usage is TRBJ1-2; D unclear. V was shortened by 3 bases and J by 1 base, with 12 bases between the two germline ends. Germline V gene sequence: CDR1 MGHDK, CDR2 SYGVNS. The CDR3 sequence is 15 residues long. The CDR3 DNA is TGTGCCAGCAGTGACTTCGACGGGATTAACTATGGCTACACCTTC. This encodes CASSDFDGINYGYTF.

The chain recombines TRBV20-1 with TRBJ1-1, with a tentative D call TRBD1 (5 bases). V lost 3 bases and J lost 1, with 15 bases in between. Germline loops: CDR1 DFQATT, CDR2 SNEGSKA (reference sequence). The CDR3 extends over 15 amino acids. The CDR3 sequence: CSASFPGVGNTEAFF. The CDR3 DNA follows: TGCAGTGCTAGTTTCCCGGGGGTAGGGAACACTGAAGCTTTCTTT.

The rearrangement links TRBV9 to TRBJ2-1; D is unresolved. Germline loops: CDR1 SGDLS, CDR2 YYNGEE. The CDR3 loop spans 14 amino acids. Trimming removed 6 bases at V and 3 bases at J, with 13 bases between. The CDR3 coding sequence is TGTGCCAGCACAAAACAGATCGACTACAATGAGCAGTTCTTC. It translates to CASTKQIDYNEQFF. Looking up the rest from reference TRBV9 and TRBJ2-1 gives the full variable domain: DSGVTQTPKHLITATGQRVTLRCSPRSGDLSVYWYQQSLDQGLQFLIQYYNGEERAKGNILERFSAQQFPDLHSELNLSSLELGDSALYFCASTKQIDYNEQFFGPGTRLTVL.